These T cell receptor beta chains were read from a single sample in a study of T cell responses to AZD1222 COVID-19 vaccine. Profiling relied on immunoSEQ multiplex PCR, and the TCRdb table lists in-frame clones only, not all of them. The sample has roughly 130,000 clones, 88% seen once; the top ten hold about 7.9%. The starting material was peripheral blood, obtained on day 0 of AZD1222 vaccination. The receptors here all came from an adult in good health. The CDR3 runs from the conserved cysteine through the conserved F or W. Each record gives: clone size, V gene, CDR3 protein. Some rows have no size entry. The others give once, few or many, or a class for an expanded clone.

NA TRBV20-1 CSARDLGGYTF
NA TRBV9 CASSAGLAEYNEQFF
NA TRBV6-2/TRBV6-3 CASSYSGTTYEQYF
NA TRBV5-1 CASSFGSGWQETQYF
NA TRBV9 CASSVGQDYGYTF
NA TRBV30 CAWSFSGGSYNEQFF
NA TRBV7-9 CASSLPGLGYTF
NA TRBV19 CASSILAGVKGSEQYF
NA TRBV10-1 CASSSGQGATYEQYF
NA TRBV28 CASSLASVSTDTQYF
NA TRBV28 CASSSGGEFGYTF
once TRBV3-1/TRBV3-2 CASSPLVSGANVLTF
NA TRBV5-1 CASREVGTEAFF
NA TRBV5-8 CASTSEAVMNTEAFF
NA TRBV29-1 CSASGHRDGGTEAFF
NA TRBV28 CASSLNTPSYEQYF
NA TRBV7-8 CASSSRVRSIFNYGYTF
few TRBV7-9 CASSLVPGSYEQYF
NA TRBV2 CASRNTYEQYF
NA TRBV30 CAWRPIVAHTDTQYF
NA TRBV11-2 CASSLTGDSGQYF
NA TRBV19 CASSIEGYNQPQHF
NA TRBV7-5 CARSLVTASSYNSPLHF
NA TRBV18 CASSPLPPQHNTGELFF
NA TRBV7-2 CASSSNLDSRHYGYTF
NA TRBV4-1 CASSQPPGQGVDEQFF
NA TRBV5-1 CASREGIYEQYF
NA TRBV7-2 CASSQRTAKNIQYF
NA TRBV18 CASSPLSGLEANVLTF
NA TRBV7-8 CASSLNEVVNEQFF
NA TRBV19 CASSAFGTVNQPQHF
once TRBV6-5 CASSYDWREVKLFF
NA TRBV3-1/TRBV3-2 CASSRQPPLTSGAYEQYF